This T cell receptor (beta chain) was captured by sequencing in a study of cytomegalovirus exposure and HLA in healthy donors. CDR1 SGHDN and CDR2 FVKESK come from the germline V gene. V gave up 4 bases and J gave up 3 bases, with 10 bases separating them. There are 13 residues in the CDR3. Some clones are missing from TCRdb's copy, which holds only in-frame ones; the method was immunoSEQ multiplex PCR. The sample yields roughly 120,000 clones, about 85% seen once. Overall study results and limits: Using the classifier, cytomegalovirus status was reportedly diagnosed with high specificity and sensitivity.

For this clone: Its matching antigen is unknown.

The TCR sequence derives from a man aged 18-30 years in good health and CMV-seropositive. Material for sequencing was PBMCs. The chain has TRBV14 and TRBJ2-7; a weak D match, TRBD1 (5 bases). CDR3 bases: TGTGCCAGCAGCCCGACAGTCGGCTACGAGCAGTACTTC. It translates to CASSPTVGYEQYF.